This is a list of T cell receptor beta chains from one sample in a study of memory CD4+ T cells and cytomegalovirus serostatus. Here immunoSEQ multiplex PCR was the method, and the copy in TCRdb shows in-frame clones only, minus some. The sample has about 61,000 clones; around 82% are singletons. The sample taken for sequencing was memory CD4+ T cells from blood. These receptors were collected from an adult in good health and CMV-seronegative. Some clones in this sample may be carry-over from other donors' samples. The CDR3 runs from the conserved cysteine through the conserved F or W. The order of the fields is D gene, V gene, clone size, J gene, CDR3 protein, CDR3 DNA. A D gene is named only where the DNA matches it firmly. A row's size may be missing; if present it is once, few, many or a size class.

-	TRBV9	once	TRBJ2-5	CASSVGWGEGGQETQYF	TGTGCCAGCAGCGTAGGATGGGGTGAGGGTGGTCAAGAGACCCAGTACTTC
-	TRBV6-5	-	TRBJ1-3	CASGQGNTIYF	TGTGCCAGCGGGCAAGGAAACACCATATATTTT
TRBD2	TRBV7-2	-	TRBJ2-2	CASSLAALAGGAGELFF	TGTGCCAGCAGCTTGGCCGCTCTAGCGGGAGGGGCCGGGGAGCTGTTTTTT
-	TRBV30	-	TRBJ1-6	CAWSLSLGNSPLHF	TGTGCCTGGAGCTTGAGTTTGGGGAATTCACCCCTCCACTTT
-	TRBV2	-	TRBJ1-6	CATASGSSYNSPLHF	TGTGCCACCGCCTCGGGGAGCTCCTATAATTCACCCCTCCACTTT
TRBD1	TRBV28	-	TRBJ1-2	CASSFPRTGSLYGYTF	TGTGCCAGCAGTTTCCCTCGGACAGGGAGTCTCTATGGCTACACCTTC
-	TRBV6-5	-	TRBJ1-4	CASSYEAGYNEKLFF	TGTGCCAGCAGTTACGAGGCAGGTTATAATGAAAAACTGTTTTTT
-	TRBV19	-	TRBJ1-5	CASGTNQPQHF	TGTGCCAGTGGAACCAATCAGCCCCAGCATTTT
-	TRBV7-2	-	TRBJ1-2	CASSHGRITNYGYTF	TGTGCCAGCAGCCACGGACGGATCACTAACTATGGCTACACCTTC
-	TRBV6-6	-	TRBJ2-7	CASRGRVLDEQYF	TGTGCCAGCAGGGGAAGAGTCCTCGACGAGCAGTACTTC
-	TRBV12-5	-	TRBJ1-1	CASGLTENTEAFF	TGTGCTAGTGGGCTCACAGAGAACACTGAAGCTTTCTTT
-	TRBV30	-	TRBJ2-5	CAWRVTGRETQYF	TGTGCCTGGAGGGTGACAGGGAGGGAGACCCAGTACTTC
TRBD2	TRBV5-1	-	TRBJ2-7	CASSLASSGRNEQYF	TGCGCCAGCAGCTTGGCCTCTAGCGGGAGGAACGAGCAGTACTTC
-	TRBV28	-	TRBJ2-3	CASSLGRGMVTDTQYF	TGTGCCAGCAGTCTTGGGCGGGGAATGGTCACAGATACGCAGTATTTT
-	TRBV27	-	TRBJ1-2	CASSPDNRVYGYTF	TGTGCCAGCAGTCCTGATAACAGGGTCTATGGCTACACCTTC
-	TRBV2	-	TRBJ1-2	CASSEEGRYGYTF	TGTGCCAGCAGTGAAGAGGGCCGCTATGGCTACACCTTC
TRBD1	TRBV6-1	-	TRBJ1-5	CASSELRGTGSNQPQHF	TGTGCCAGCAGTGAACTTAGAGGGACAGGGAGTAATCAGCCCCAGCATTTT
-	TRBV6-5	few	TRBJ2-3	CASSFGLTDTQYF	TGTGCCAGCAGTTTTGGGCTTACAGATACGCAGTATTTT
-	TRBV4-1	few	TRBJ1-1	CASRSQGLNTEAFF	TGCGCCAGCAGGTCACAGGGTCTGAACACTGAAGCTTTCTTT
-	TRBV4-3	-	TRBJ1-2	CASSLILGYGYTF	TGCGCCAGCAGCCTCATCCTTGGCTATGGCTACACCTTC
TRBD1	TRBV9	-	TRBJ1-1	CASSPGQGARTEAFF	TGTGCCAGCAGCCCAGGACAGGGGGCGCGAACTGAAGCTTTCTTT
-	TRBV18	-	TRBJ1-1	CASSRGQQNTEAFF	TGTGCCAGCTCGCGCGGACAACAGAACACTGAAGCTTTCTTT
-	TRBV7-2	-	TRBJ1-5	CASSLSRGSNQPQHF	TGTGCCAGCAGCTTATCCAGGGGTAGCAATCAGCCCCAGCATTTT
TRBD1	TRBV19	-	TRBJ1-5	CASSIDRGYQPQHF	TGTGCCAGTAGTATAGACAGGGGGTATCAGCCCCAGCATTTT
-	TRBV30	few	TRBJ1-1	CAWSFQGNTEAFF	TGTGCCTGGAGTTTTCAGGGGAACACTGAAGCTTTCTTT
-	TRBV6-5	-	TRBJ1-1	CASSPTGRAITEAFF	TGTGCCAGCAGTCCCACAGGGAGGGCGATAACTGAGGCTTTCTTT
-	TRBV28	-	TRBJ2-1	CASSPTLPGLRATNEQFF	TGTGCCAGCAGTCCAACCTTACCGGGTTTGAGGGCCACAAATGAGCAGTTCTTC
-	TRBV19	-	TRBJ1-5	CASGGTGAYNQPQHF	TGTGCCAGTGGAGGTACCGGGGCCTACAATCAGCCCCAGCATTTT
-	TRBV29-1	-	TRBJ1-1	CSVDGDAFF	TGCAGCGTAGACGGTGACGCTTTCTTT
-	TRBV7-2	-	TRBJ1-1	CASSLVGSGNTEAFF	TGTGCCAGCAGCTTAGTAGGGAGCGGAAACACTGAAGCTTTCTTT
-	TRBV6-5	-	TRBJ1-1	CASSYGVYGGNAEAFF	TGTGCCAGCAGTTACGGTGTGTATGGGGGTAATGCTGAAGCTTTCTTT
TRBD1	TRBV5-1	once	TRBJ2-2	CASSLQDRAITGELFF	TGCGCCAGCAGCTTGCAGGACAGGGCCATTACCGGGGAGCTGTTTTTT
-	TRBV10-3	-	TRBJ1-1	CAIQTGRQNTEAFF	TGTGCCATTCAAACAGGCCGCCAGAACACTGAAGCTTTCTTT
-	TRBV5-1	once	TRBJ2-2	CASSLGPPGRGRSTGELFF	TGCGCCAGCAGCTTGGGTCCTCCGGGTCGGGGGCGGTCCACCGGGGAGCTGTTTTTT
TRBD2	TRBV5-1	-	TRBJ2-1	CASSSLAGYNEQFF	TGCGCCAGCAGCTCGCTAGCGGGGTACAATGAGCAGTTCTTC
-	TRBV5-1	-	TRBJ2-2	CASSLRLSTGELFF	TGCGCCAGCAGCTTGAGGCTAAGCACCGGGGAGCTGTTTTTT
-	TRBV7-2	-	TRBJ1-1	CASSRTATEAFF	TGTGCCAGCAGCCGGACAGCCACTGAAGCTTTCTTT
TRBD2	TRBV27	once	TRBJ2-7	CASSFLAGAYEQYF	TGTGCCAGCAGCTTCTTAGCGGGGGCCTACGAGCAGTACTTC
TRBD1	TRBV5-1	-	TRBJ1-1	CASRTQGAMNTEAFF	TGCGCCAGCAGAACGCAGGGGGCTATGAACACTGAAGCTTTCTTT
-	TRBV27	once	TRBJ1-2	CASSPWTAYGYTF	TGTGCCAGCAGTCCCTGGACAGCGTATGGCTACACCTTC
-	TRBV5-4	many	TRBJ1-5	CASSLEGGDQPQHF	TGTGCCAGCAGCTTGGAAGGCGGCGATCAGCCCCAGCATTTT
TRBD1	TRBV28	-	TRBJ2-7	CASSTGGREQYF	TGTGCCAGCAGTACAGGGGGGCGCGAGCAGTACTTC
-	TRBV28	-	TRBJ1-3	CASSLGRVVGNTIYF	TGTGCCAGCAGTTTGGGCAGGGTTGTTGGAAACACCATATATTTT
TRBD2	TRBV6-1	-	TRBJ2-3	CASSLAGITDTQYF	TGTGCCAGCAGCTTAGCGGGCATCACAGATACGCAGTATTTT
-	TRBV5-1	-	TRBJ2-3	CASRGGTDTQYF	TGCGCCAGCAGGGGGGGCACAGATACGCAGTATTTT
-	TRBV4-3	-	TRBJ1-4	CASSQDPSGSEKLFF	TGCGCCAGCAGCCAAGACCCGTCAGGGAGCGAAAAACTGTTTTTT
TRBD1	TRBV4-2	-	TRBJ2-7	CASSSDRAYEQYF	TGTGCCAGCAGCTCGGACAGGGCCTACGAGCAGTACTTC
TRBD2	TRBV6-4	-	TRBJ2-2	CASSRTSGTGELFF	TGTGCCAGCAGTAGGACTAGCGGTACCGGGGAGCTGTTTTTT
-	TRBV19	-	TRBJ1-2	CASSFTSTRGRDGYTF	TGTGCCAGTAGTTTCACCTCAACCCGGGGCCGCGATGGCTACACCTTC
TRBD1	TRBV5-8	few	TRBJ1-2	CASSPTGIGSGYTF	TGTGCCAGCAGCCCGACAGGGATAGGAAGTGGCTACACCTTC
-	TRBV29-1	once	TRBJ2-2	CSVEDRADTGELFF	TGCAGCGTTGAAGACAGGGCGGACACCGGGGAGCTGTTTTTT
-	TRBV21-1	-	TRBJ1-5	CASSKATGPVAGSTHNQPQHF	TGTGCCAGCAGCAAGGCGACAGGGCCCGTTGCGGGAAGCACCCACAATCAGCCCCAGCATTTT